This entry lists 28 T cell receptor beta chains sequenced from one sample in a study of lymphopenia after photon versus proton radiotherapy. Sequenced by immunoSEQ multiplex PCR; TCRdb stores in-frame clones only, minus some. Altogether tens of thousands of clones are present, more than 85% being singletons, with the ten largest covering 12% to 15%. The sample here was peripheral blood, taken from a patient treated with photon-based radiotherapy. These receptors came from a man aged 55 to 70 with cholangiocarcinoma.

V is TRBV10-3 and J is TRBJ2-5; a possible D gene is TRBD1 (5 bases). Trimming took 3 bases from V and 2 from J, leaving 13 bases between them. Per the germline V gene, CDR1 is ENHRY and CDR2 is SYGVKD. The CDR3 consists of 15 residues. CDR3 residues: CAISDITGRQETQYF. In DNA, the CDR3 is TGTGCCATCAGTGATATTACAGGAAGGCAAGAGACCCAGTACTTC.

The chain recombines TRBV11-2 with TRBJ2-6, with TRBD1 identical over 11 bases. The CDR3 has 18 residues. The V gene's germline CDR1 is SGHAT and CDR2 FQNNGV. V shed 5 bases and J 0 bases; nucleotides not matched to a gene: 6. CDR3 in amino acids: CASSPDRGRGSGANVLTF. The CDR3 DNA reads as TGTGCCAGCAGCCCGGACAGGGGGCGAGGCTCTGGGGCCAACGTCCTGACTTTC.

CDR3 in DNA: TGTGCCAGCAGCTACGAGTACAGGGGGCTAAACTTGTTCTTC. Translation: CASSYEYRGLNLFF. The V and J genes are TRBV7-9 and TRBJ2-1; 9 bases align to TRBD1. V gave up 4 bases and J gave up 15 bases; unmatched junction bases: 13. The CDR3 sequence is 14 residues long. Germline V gives CDR1 SEHNR, CDR2 FQNEAQ (reference sequence).

V gene TRBV9 combines with J gene TRBJ1-3; D uncertain. This CDR3 spans 14 amino acids. In germline, CDR1 is SGDLS, CDR2 YYNGEE. The V and J ends lost 0 bases and 0 bases respectively, with 4 bases between them. CDR3 in DNA: TGTGCCAGCAGCGTAGGTCCCTCTGGAAACACCATATATTTT. Its translation: CASSVGPSGNTIYF.

The chain carries TRBV4-2 and TRBJ2-2; 7 nucleotides agree with TRBD1. J was trimmed by 3 bases and V by 4 bases; bases with no gene match: 8. In germline, CDR1 is LGHNA, CDR2 YNFKEQ. The CDR3 loop spans 16 amino acids. The CDR3 region is CASSPRQGKDTGELFF. The CDR3 coding sequence is TGTGCCAGCAGCCCCAGACAGGGAAAGGACACCGGGGAGCTGTTTTTT.

The chain uses TRBV5-6 and TRBJ1-3; no reliable D call. Germline values: CDR1 SGHDT, CDR2 YYEEEE. With 5 bases removed from V and 2 bases from J, the gap between germline ends came to 11 bases. The length of the CDR3 is 14 residues. The CDR3 protein is CASRGREAGNTIYF. CDR3 DNA sequence: TGTGCCAGCAGAGGGAGGGAAGCTGGAAACACCATATATTTT.

This chain uses TRBV27 with TRBJ2-7, with 8 bases lining up with TRBD2. Germline V gene data show CDR1 as MNHEY and CDR2 as SMNVEV (reference sequence). The V and J ends lost 8 bases and 1 base, in that order; junction bases with no gene match: 10. The CDR3 has 15 amino acids. The CDR3 loop is CASRILAGGSYEQYF. CDR3 DNA sequence: TGTGCCAGCCGAATCCTAGCGGGTGGTTCCTACGAGCAGTACTTC.

Details on this clone: Relative to the germline gene, one junction end is altered; a read error may explain this. The V call is TRBV28, the J call TRBJ1-2; TRBD1 might be the D (5 bases). The V gene's germline CDR1 is MDHEN and CDR2 SYDVKM. The CDR3 extends over 15 amino acids. For the CDR3, the DNA is TGTGCCACCAGTTACCCTTACAGGACACTCTATGGCTACACCTTC. Translating it yields CATSYPYRTLYGYTF.

The chain recombines TRBV7-9 with TRBJ2-1; D is tentatively TRBD1 or TRBD2 (6 bases each). V lost 2 bases and J lost 1, with 12 bases in between. The CDR3 consists of 16 residues. The germline CDR1 and CDR2 sequences are SEHNR and FQNEAQ (reference sequence). The CDR3 sequence is CASSLKGGGSYNEQFF. As DNA, the CDR3 is TGTGCCAGCAGCTTAAAGGGGGGCGGGTCCTACAATGAGCAGTTCTTC.

This clone was seen only once. The V gene is TRBV18, the J gene TRBJ1-2; weak D call: TRBD1 (6 bases). Germline V lookup: CDR1 KGHSH, CDR2 LQKENI. There are 14 residues in the CDR3. Trimming removed 3 bases from V and 4 bases from J, with 12 bases in between. The CDR3 DNA follows: TGTGCCAGCTCACCGGAAAGGGGGACCTATGGCTACACCTTC. The encoded protein is CASSPERGTYGYTF.

The V call is TRBV10-3, the J call TRBJ2-3; TRBD1 aligns across 12 bases. Germline V gene sequence: CDR1 ENHRY, CDR2 SYGVKD. The V and J ends lost 11 bases and 6 bases, in that order; junction bases with no gene match: 12. The CDR3 has 15 residues. CDR3 coding DNA: TGTGCCTCCGGTAGGGACAGGGGGCTAGCTGATACGCAGTATTTT. Its translation: CASGRDRGLADTQYF.

The V gene is TRBV5-6, the J gene TRBJ2-5; 7 nucleotides line up with TRBD1. The CDR3 has 14 amino acids. CDR1 and CDR2 (germline): SGHDT, YYEEEE. With V trimmed by 3 bases and J by 4 bases, 6 bases remained unmatched. The CDR3 coding sequence is TGTGCCAGCAGCTCAACAGGGGTCCGAGAGACCCAGTACTTC. Protein: CASSSTGVRETQYF. The full variable domain, completed using reference TRBV5-6 and TRBJ2-5, is DAGVTQSPTHLIKTRGQQVTLRCSPKSGHDTVSWYQQALGQGPQFIFQYYEEEERQRGNFPDRFSGHQFPNYSSELNVNALLLGDSALYLCASSSTGVRETQYFGPGTRLLVL.

The chain is built from TRBV6-6 and TRBJ2-2; 13 bases line up with TRBD2. V shed 6 bases, J shed 5 bases, and the junction held 3 bases outside the gene matches. Germline V gene data show CDR1 as MNHNY and CDR2 as SVGAGI (reference sequence). CDR3 length: 15 amino acids. The CDR3 DNA reads as TGTGCCAGCAGCGAGGGACTAGCGGGAACCGGGGAGCTGTTTTTT. Protein: CASSEGLAGTGELFF.

The chain is built from TRBV28 and TRBJ2-1, with 15 nucleotides matching TRBD2. Germline CDR1 and CDR2: MDHEN and SYDVKM. CDR3 length: 15 residues. V shed 5 bases, J shed 9 bases, and the junction held 5 bases outside the gene matches. For the CDR3, the DNA is TGTGCCAGCAGTCCCGGACTAGCGGGAGGGTTTGAGCAGTTCTTC. It specifies CASSPGLAGGFEQFF.

This chain uses TRBV6-5 with TRBJ2-5, with 8 bases fitting TRBD1. CDR1 and CDR2 from the germline V gene are MNHEY and SVGAGI. The length of the CDR3 is 15 residues. V lost 8 bases and J lost 1; bases outside the gene matches: 9. The CDR3 loop reads CASVDGTGVQETQYF. CDR3 in DNA: TGTGCCAGCGTAGACGGGACAGGCGTCCAAGAGACCCAGTACTTC.

The genes are TRBV19 and TRBJ2-5, with D hard to call. The length of the CDR3 is 13 residues. Trimming removed 5 bases at V and 0 bases at J, with 7 bases between. Per germline, CDR1 LNHDA and CDR2 SQIVND (reference sequence). The CDR3 loop reads CASSLYNQETQYF. CDR3 in DNA: TGTGCCAGTAGTTTGTATAACCAAGAGACCCAGTACTTC. Full variable domain (missing parts from reference TRBV19 and TRBJ2-5): DGGITQSPKYLFRKEGQNVTLSCEQNLNHDAMYWYRQDPGQGLRLIYYSQIVNDFQKGDIAEGYSVSREKKESFPLTVTSAQKNPTAFYLCASSLYNQETQYFGPGTRLLVL.

The chain has TRBV2 and TRBJ2-7; D uncertain. V was pared by 6 bases and J by 4 bases, with 7 bases between. The CDR3 contains 11 residues. Germline-derived CDR1 and CDR2 are SNHLY and FYNNEI. In DNA, the CDR3 is TGTGCCAGCAGCGGTATATACGAGCAGTACTTC. Residues: CASSGIYEQYF.

The chain uses TRBV4-1 and TRBJ1-4; D is perhaps TRBD1 (5 bases). Germline V gene sequence: CDR1 MGHRA, CDR2 YSYEKL. Trimming stripped 1 base from V and 7 bases from J, with 16 bases between. The length of the CDR3 is 16 residues. CDR3: CASSQGTRDRGEKLFF. In DNA, the CDR3 is TGCGCCAGCAGCCAAGGTACACGAGATAGGGGTGAAAAACTGTTTTTT.

The chain employs TRBV7-2 and TRBJ2-3; D is possibly TRBD1 (5 bases). V was cut by 5 bases and J by 5 bases, with 11 bases left in between. Looked up from germline, CDR1 is SGHTA and CDR2 is FQGNSA. This CDR3 contains 13 residues. The CDR3 nucleotides are TGTGCCAGCAGCAGACGCAGGGAAGATACGCAGTATTTT. Its translation is CASSRRREDTQYF. The full variable domain, in which reference TRBV7-2 and TRBJ2-3 provide the parts outside the CDR3, is GAGVSQSPSNKVTEKGKDVELRCDPISGHTALYWYRQSLGQGLEFLIYFQGNSAPDKSGLPSDRFSAERTGGSVSTLTIQRTQQEDSAVYLCASSRRREDTQYFGPGTRLTVL.

This chain joins TRBV4-3 and TRBJ1-1, with TRBD1 as a possible D gene (6 bases). The V gene's germline CDR1 is LGHNA and CDR2 YSLEER. This CDR3 spans 15 amino acids. V was trimmed by 1 base and J by 3 bases, leaving 12 bases between them. CDR3 nucleotides: TGCGCCAGCAGCCAAGTGGTAGGGGGGGACACTGAAGCTTTCTTT. Translating gives CASSQVVGGDTEAFF.

The chain couples TRBV9 to TRBJ2-2; D is undetermined. The V gene lost 4 bases and the J gene lost 5 bases, with 9 bases spanning the gap. Germline-derived CDR1 and CDR2 are SGDLS and YYNGEE. The CDR3 is 13 residues long. CDR3 residues: CASSPVVTGELFF. DNA for the CDR3: TGTGCCAGCAGCCCAGTAGTGACCGGGGAGCTGTTTTTT.

This chain connects TRBV6-6 to TRBJ2-6, with a weak D call TRBD1 (5 bases). The CDR3 has 15 amino acids. Between the trimmed V and J ends, which lost 8 bases and 0 bases, there was a span of 11 bases. Germline CDR1 and CDR2: MNHNY and SVGAGI (reference sequence). The CDR3 sequence is CASRQGVSGANVLTF. The CDR3 DNA follows: TGTGCCAGCCGGCAGGGCGTCTCTGGGGCCAACGTCCTGACTTTC.

Regarding this clone: Other DNA sequences within the sample encode an identical CDR3. The J gene is TRBJ1-5, the V gene TRBV27, with TRBD1 identical over 12 bases. The CDR3 length is 14 residues. Germline CDR1 and CDR2: MNHEY and SMNVEV (reference sequence). The V segment lost 5 bases and the J segment 7 bases; nucleotides outside the gene matches: 3. CDR3 in amino acids: CASSPGTGGQPQHF. Written as DNA, the CDR3 is TGTGCCAGCAGTCCCGGGACAGGGGGCCAGCCCCAGCATTTT.

This rearrangement joins TRBV5-1 to TRBJ2-3, with D perhaps matching TRBD1 (6 bases). Trimming left V 4 bases short and J 0 bases short, with 9 bases between. The CDR3 spans 14 residues. Germline V gene data show CDR1 as SGHRS and CDR2 as YFSETQ. CDR3 coding DNA: TGCGCCAGCAGCCGGGACATAAGCACAGATACGCAGTATTTT. The encoded protein is CASSRDISTDTQYF.

V usage is TRBV7-9 and J usage is TRBJ1-2; unclear D gene. V shed 2 bases and J shed 7 bases, with 8 bases lying between them. This CDR3 is built from 12 residues. In germline, CDR1 is SEHNR, CDR2 FQNEAQ (reference sequence). CDR3: CASSLFEVGYTF. The CDR3 DNA reads TGTGCCAGCAGCTTATTCGAGGTTGGCTACACCTTC. Drawing the rest from reference TRBV7-9 and TRBJ1-2, the complete variable domain is DTGVSQNPRHKITKRGQNVTFRCDPISEHNRLYWYRQTLGQGPEFLTYFQNEAQLEKSRLLSDRFSAERPKGSFSTLEIQRTEQGDSAMYLCASSLFEVGYTFGSGTRLTVV.

The rearrangement uses TRBV5-1 and TRBJ2-5; a weak D match, TRBD2 (5 bases). V was clipped by 0 bases and J by 1 base, with 13 bases between them. The V gene's germline CDR1 is SGHRS and CDR2 YFSETQ. The CDR3 has 16 residues. The CDR3, as DNA: TGCGCCAGCAGCTTGGGAGGGTCCAGTGGCCAAGAGACCCAGTACTTC. Translation gives CASSLGGSSGQETQYF.

In this sample, this clone turned up once. The V call is TRBV2, the J call TRBJ2-7, with 11 bases fitting TRBD1. J gave up 3 bases and V 6 bases, and 7 bases lay outside the gene matches. CDR1 is SNHLY and CDR2 is FYNNEI in the germline V gene. This CDR3 is 15 amino acids long. The CDR3 spells CASRAGTGGDYEQYF. CDR3 coding DNA: TGTGCCAGCAGGGCTGGGACAGGGGGTGACTACGAGCAGTACTTC.

The gene calls are TRBV11-3 and TRBJ2-7, with 15 bases fitting TRBD2. Looked up from germline, CDR1 is SGHNT and CDR2 is YENEEA. CDR3 length equals 14 residues. V lost 6 bases and J lost 6; bases outside the gene matches: 3. CDR3 sequence: CASSWTSGGAEQYF. As DNA, the CDR3 is TGTGCCAGCAGTTGGACTAGCGGGGGGGCCGAGCAGTACTTC. The whole variable domain, remainder taken from reference TRBV11-3 and TRBJ2-7, is EAGVVQSPRYKIIEKKQPVAFWCNPISGHNTLYWYLQNLGQGPELLIRYENEEAVDDSQLPKDRFSAERLKGVDSTLKIQPAELGDSAVYLCASSWTSGGAEQYFGPGTRLTVT.